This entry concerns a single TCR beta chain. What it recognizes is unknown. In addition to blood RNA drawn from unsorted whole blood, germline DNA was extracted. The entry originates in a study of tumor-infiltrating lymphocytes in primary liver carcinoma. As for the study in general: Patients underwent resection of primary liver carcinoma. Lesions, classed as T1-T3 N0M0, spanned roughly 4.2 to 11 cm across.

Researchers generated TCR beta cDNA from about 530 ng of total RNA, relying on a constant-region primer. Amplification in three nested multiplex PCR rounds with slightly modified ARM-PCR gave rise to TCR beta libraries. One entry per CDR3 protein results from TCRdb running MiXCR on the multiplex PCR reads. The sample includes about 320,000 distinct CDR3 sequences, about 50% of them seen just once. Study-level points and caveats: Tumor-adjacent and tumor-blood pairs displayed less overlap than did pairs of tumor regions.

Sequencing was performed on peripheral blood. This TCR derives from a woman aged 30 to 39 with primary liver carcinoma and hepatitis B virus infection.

This CDR3 is CASTSKNTGELFF. CDR3 coding DNA: TGCGCCAGCACCTCAAAGAACACCGGGGAGCTGTTTTTT. The V call is TRBV5-1, the J call TRBJ2-2; D not certain. The V end lost 6 bases, the J end lost 1 base, and 7 bases lay between the germline ends. The CDR3 sequence is 13 residues long. Per germline, CDR1 SGHRS and CDR2 YFSETQ.